The 10 T cell receptor beta chains below come from one sample, sequenced in a study of T cells after posttransplantation cyclophosphamide. Controls had myeloablative marrow grafts with methotrexate and calcineurin inhibitor, sampled at 1 year. Sequencing was performed with immunoSEQ multiplex PCR; in TCRdb, only in-frame clones are kept and a portion is missing. The sample lists roughly 21,000 clones, 80% to 90% seen once, with 2% to 2.5% in the top ten. The sequenced sample was PBMCs, obtained about 400 days after allogeneic stem cell transplant with calcineurin inhibitor and methotrexate. Receptor source: a female patient in her 30s who received an allogeneic stem cell transplant from an unrelated donor, was CMV-positive, and had acute and chronic GVHD. Some T cells may be transferred from the graft donor.

The chain is built from TRBV27 and TRBJ2-7, with D tentatively TRBD1 (5 bases). This CDR3 spans 11 amino acids. Trimming pared 4 bases from V and 9 bases from J, leaving 10 bases between. Germline V gene sequence: CDR1 MNHEY, CDR2 SMNVEV (reference sequence). The CDR3 loop is CASSSGLGQYF. CDR3 in DNA: TGTGCCAGCAGTTCAGGGTTGGGGCAGTACTTC.

The chain carries TRBV19 and TRBJ2-1; 7 nucleotides align to TRBD2. The CDR3 is made up of 12 amino acids. The germline gives CDR1 LNHDA, CDR2 SQIVND (reference sequence). Losses at the gene ends were 6 bases for V and 9 bases for J; bases not matched to a gene: 5. The CDR3 coding sequence is TGTGCCAGTAGCGGGAGGTACGGTGAGCAGTTCTTC. It is translated as CASSGRYGEQFF.

This chain's CDR3 is CASSQGLTGTQYF. CDR3 DNA: TGTGCCAGCAGCCAGGGGCTGACGGGGACCCAGTACTTC. The chain carries TRBV6-6 and TRBJ2-5; tentative D call: TRBD1 (6 bases). Germline V lookup: CDR1 MNHNY, CDR2 SVGAGI (reference sequence). The CDR3 contains 13 residues. V lost 6 bases and J lost 7, with 15 bases in between.

This clone was observed a handful of times. This chain links TRBV19 with TRBJ1-5, with D possibly TRBD1 on 6 matching bases. This CDR3 region has 14 residues. Germline V gives CDR1 LNHDA, CDR2 SQIVND (reference sequence). The germline V and J ends were trimmed by 10 bases and 4 bases, with 17 bases remaining between them. The CDR3 DNA sequence: TGTGCCACCTCCACAGGGACGGGAAATCAGCCCCAGCATTTT. This codes for CATSTGTGNQPQHF.

This clone was detected only once. The genes are TRBV9 and TRBJ2-5; D gene unclear. This CDR3 region has 12 residues. The V end lost 4 bases, the J end lost 5 bases, and 9 bases lay between the germline ends. Germline V CDR1 and CDR2: SGDLS, YYNGEE. The CDR3 nucleotides are TGTGCCAGCAGCCGACAATGGGAGACCCAGTACTTC. Its translation: CASSRQWETQYF.

The gene calls are TRBV29-1 and TRBJ2-1; 12 bases match TRBD2. V trimming: 4 bases; J trimming: 2 bases; junction bases outside the gene matches: 3. CDR1 is SQVTM and CDR2 is ANQGSEA in the germline V gene. This CDR3 spans 15 amino acids. CDR3 loop: CSVVLAGGPYNEQFF. In nucleotides, the CDR3 is TGCAGCGTTGTACTAGCGGGAGGCCCCTACAATGAGCAGTTCTTC.

This clone was observed once. The rearrangement joins TRBV28 to TRBJ2-2, with D unresolved. Germline V lookup: CDR1 MDHEN, CDR2 SYDVKM. The CDR3 extends over 15 amino acids. V was clipped by 2 bases and J by 4 bases, with 11 bases between them. CDR3 DNA: TGTGCCAGCAGTTTACCACCCGCAGTCACCGGGGAGCTGTTTTTT. Translated: CASSLPPAVTGELFF.

V is TRBV28 and J is TRBJ2-3; 13 bases line up with TRBD2. The CDR3 contains 14 residues. Germline V gene sequence: CDR1 MDHEN, CDR2 SYDVKM. Germline trimming cut 10 bases from V and 6 bases from J; bases unmatched to any gene: 7. CDR3 sequence reads: CATGLAGSRDTQYF. The CDR3 DNA follows: TGTGCCACGGGACTAGCGGGATCACGGGATACGCAGTATTTT.

Details on this clone: At one of its ends the junction is not consistent with the germline gene, which may arise from a read error. The chain is built from TRBV27 and TRBJ2-3; D is possibly TRBD2 (6 bases). Germline loops: CDR1 MNHEY, CDR2 SMNVEV (reference sequence). The CDR3 has 13 residues. This chain's CDR3 is CAGSRREGDTQYF. The CDR3 nucleotides are TGTGCCGGCAGTCGGCGGGAAGGAGATACGCAGTATTTT.

The rearrangement uses TRBV5-8 and TRBJ2-3; a possible D gene is TRBD2 (6 bases). The ends were cut back, 0 bases at V and 2 bases at J, with 13 bases in the middle. The CDR3 is made up of 16 amino acids. From germline, CDR1 is SGHTS and CDR2 YDEGEE. The CDR3 sequence is CASSLAASGLTDTQYF. The DNA for the CDR3 is TGTGCCAGCAGCTTGGCCGCTTCGGGACTCACAGATACGCAGTATTTT.